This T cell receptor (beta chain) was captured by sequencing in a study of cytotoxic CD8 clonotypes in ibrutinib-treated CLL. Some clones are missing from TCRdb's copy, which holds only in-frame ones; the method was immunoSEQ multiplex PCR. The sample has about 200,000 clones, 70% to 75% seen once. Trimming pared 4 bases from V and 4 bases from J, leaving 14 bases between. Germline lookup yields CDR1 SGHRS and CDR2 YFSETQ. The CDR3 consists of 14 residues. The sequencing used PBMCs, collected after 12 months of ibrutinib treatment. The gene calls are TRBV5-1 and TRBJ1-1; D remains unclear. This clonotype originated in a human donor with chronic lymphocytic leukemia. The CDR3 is CASSPTAGSTEAFF. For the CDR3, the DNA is TGCGCCAGCAGCCCTACGGCGGGGAGCACTGAAGCTTTCTTT.